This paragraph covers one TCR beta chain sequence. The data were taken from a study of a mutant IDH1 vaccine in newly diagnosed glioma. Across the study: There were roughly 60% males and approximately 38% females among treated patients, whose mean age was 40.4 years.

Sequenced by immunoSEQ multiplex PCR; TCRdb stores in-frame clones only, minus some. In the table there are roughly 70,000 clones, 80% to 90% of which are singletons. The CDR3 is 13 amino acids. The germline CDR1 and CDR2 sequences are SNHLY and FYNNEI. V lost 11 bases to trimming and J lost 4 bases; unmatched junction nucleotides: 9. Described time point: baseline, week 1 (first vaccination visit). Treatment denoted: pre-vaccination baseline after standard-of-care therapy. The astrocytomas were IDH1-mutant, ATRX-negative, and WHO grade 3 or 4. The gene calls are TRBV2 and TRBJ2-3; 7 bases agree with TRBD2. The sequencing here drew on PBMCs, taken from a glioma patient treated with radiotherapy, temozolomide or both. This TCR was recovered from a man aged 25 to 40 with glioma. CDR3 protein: CAAKGGRADTQYF. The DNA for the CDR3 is TGTGCCGCCAAGGGAGGGCGGGCAGATACGCAGTATTTT. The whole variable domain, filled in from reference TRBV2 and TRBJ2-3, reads EPEVTQTPSHQVTQMGQEVILRCVPISNHLYFYWYRQILGQKVEFLVSFYNNEISEKSEIFDDQFSVERPDGSNFTLKIRSTKLEDSAMYFCAAKGGRADTQYFGPGTRLTVL.